These T cell receptor beta chains were read from a single sample in a study of blood T cell repertoires in COVID-19. The repertoire was sequenced with immunoSEQ multiplex PCR; TCRdb's copy has only in-frame clones and lacks some. Here the sample spans some 180,000 clones, roughly 89% being singletons. Input material: peripheral blood. The receptor source for this set is a middle-aged man with acute or convalescent COVID-19. Each CDR3 is given with its conserved first and last residue. A D gene is named only where the DNA matches it firmly. Clone size, where shown, is once, few, many, or a class for clones that have expanded.

clone_size: NA; j_call: TRBJ2-2; v_call: TRBV4-3; d_call: TRBD2; cdr3_nt: TGCGCCAGCAGCCAAGCCTTCCAGGTGGCGGGGGGTCCCTGGGGGGAGCTGTTTTTT; cdr3_aa: CASSQAFQVAGGPWGELFF
clone_size: NA; j_call: TRBJ1-3; v_call: TRBV30; d_call: TRBD1; cdr3_nt: TGTGCCTGGCGTCGACAGGGCTGGTCTGGAAACACCATATATTTT; cdr3_aa: CAWRRQGWSGNTIYF
clone_size: NA; j_call: TRBJ1-1; v_call: TRBV7-3; d_call: NA; cdr3_nt: TGTGCCAGCAGCGATACAGGGAGGAACACTGAAGCTTTCTTT; cdr3_aa: CASSDTGRNTEAFF
clone_size: NA; j_call: TRBJ2-7; v_call: TRBV6-6; d_call: TRBD1; cdr3_nt: TGTGCCAGCAGTCAGGGACAGACTTTCTCCTACGAGCAGTACTTC; cdr3_aa: CASSQGQTFSYEQYF
clone_size: NA; j_call: TRBJ1-5; v_call: TRBV30; d_call: NA; cdr3_nt: TGTGCCTGGCCCTTAACAGGCCTCGGGGGGCCCCAGCATTTT; cdr3_aa: CAWPLTGLGGPQHF
clone_size: NA; j_call: TRBJ2-3; v_call: TRBV18; d_call: TRBD2; cdr3_nt: TGTGCCAGCTCAGCCTACTCTAGCGGGGGCCGCACAGATACGCAGTATTTT; cdr3_aa: CASSAYSSGGRTDTQYF
clone_size: NA; j_call: TRBJ1-2; v_call: TRBV30; d_call: NA; cdr3_nt: TGTGCCTGGAGCCAGGTCAGCCCCCATGGCTACACCTTC; cdr3_aa: CAWSQVSPHGYTF
clone_size: NA; j_call: TRBJ2-5; v_call: TRBV28; d_call: TRBD2; cdr3_nt: TGTGCCAGCAGTTTTGCAGCCGGGGGGGCCAAAGAGACCCAGTACTTC; cdr3_aa: CASSFAAGGAKETQYF
clone_size: NA; j_call: TRBJ2-1; v_call: TRBV5-1; d_call: TRBD2; cdr3_nt: TGCGCCAGCAGCTTATATAGCGGGAGCTCCTACAATGAGCAGTTCTTC; cdr3_aa: CASSLYSGSSYNEQFF
clone_size: NA; j_call: TRBJ2-3; v_call: TRBV19; d_call: NA; cdr3_nt: TGTGCCAGTAGTATCGTAGGGCAGGGTAGCACAGATACGCAGTATTTT; cdr3_aa: CASSIVGQGSTDTQYF
clone_size: once; j_call: TRBJ2-2; v_call: TRBV9; d_call: NA; cdr3_nt: TGTGCCAGCAGTGTGGGCCGGTCTTTCACCGGGGAGCTGTTTTTT; cdr3_aa: CASSVGRSFTGELFF
clone_size: NA; j_call: TRBJ2-7; v_call: TRBV7-3; d_call: TRBD2; cdr3_nt: TGTGCCAGCAGCTTAATGGGCGGGGGGCCCTACGAGCAGTACTTC; cdr3_aa: CASSLMGGGPYEQYF
clone_size: once; j_call: TRBJ2-3; v_call: TRBV7-7; d_call: TRBD2; cdr3_nt: TGTGCTAGCAGCTTAAGAGCGGGGGTTACAGATACGCAGTATTTT; cdr3_aa: CASSLRAGVTDTQYF
clone_size: NA; j_call: TRBJ2-3; v_call: TRBV7-9; d_call: NA; cdr3_nt: TGTGCCAGCAGCCCGGTTACCGGCACAGATACGCAGTATTTT; cdr3_aa: CASSPVTGTDTQYF
clone_size: NA; j_call: TRBJ2-3; v_call: TRBV5-1; d_call: TRBD2; cdr3_nt: TGCGCCAGCAGCTCGGGACTAGCGGGGCCGAGCACAGATACGCAGTATTTT; cdr3_aa: CASSSGLAGPSTDTQYF
clone_size: NA; j_call: TRBJ2-2; v_call: TRBV7-9; d_call: NA; cdr3_nt: TGTGCCAGCACACCTCAAACTAACACCGGGGAGCTGTTTTTT; cdr3_aa: CASTPQTNTGELFF
clone_size: NA; j_call: TRBJ2-7; v_call: TRBV7-7; d_call: NA; cdr3_nt: TGTGCCAGCAGCTTATCTACCGGGGGAGCCTACGAGCAGTACTTC; cdr3_aa: CASSLSTGGAYEQYF
clone_size: NA; j_call: TRBJ1-1; v_call: TRBV10-3; d_call: NA; cdr3_nt: TGTGCCACCGAAGACATACAGGGTAGATTTGGTCGGAACACTGAAGCTTTCTTT; cdr3_aa: CATEDIQGRFGRNTEAFF
clone_size: NA; j_call: TRBJ2-1; v_call: TRBV5-4; d_call: NA; cdr3_nt: TGTGCCAGCAGCTTGGCGGGGACACAGCACAATGAGCAGTTCTTC; cdr3_aa: CASSLAGTQHNEQFF
clone_size: NA; j_call: TRBJ1-5; v_call: TRBV9; d_call: NA; cdr3_nt: TGTGCCAGCAGCGTAAGCGGGAATCAGCCCCAGCATTTT; cdr3_aa: CASSVSGNQPQHF
clone_size: NA; j_call: TRBJ1-1; v_call: TRBV27; d_call: NA; cdr3_nt: TGTGCCAGCAGTTTCGCCGGTCGCACTGAAGCTTTCTTT; cdr3_aa: CASSFAGRTEAFF
clone_size: NA; j_call: TRBJ1-3; v_call: TRBV7-8; d_call: TRBD1; cdr3_nt: TGTGCCAGCAGCTTAAAGACAGGGGCTGGAAACACCATATATTTT; cdr3_aa: CASSLKTGAGNTIYF
clone_size: once; j_call: TRBJ1-3; v_call: TRBV19; d_call: NA; cdr3_nt: TGTGCCAGTAGTAGTTCGCGCGACTCTGGAAACACCATATATTTT; cdr3_aa: CASSSSRDSGNTIYF
clone_size: NA; j_call: TRBJ1-1; v_call: TRBV28; d_call: NA; cdr3_nt: TGTGCCAGCACCAGGGATTTTAAGACCACTGAAGCTTTCTTT; cdr3_aa: CASTRDFKTTEAFF
clone_size: NA; j_call: TRBJ1-2; v_call: TRBV18; d_call: NA; cdr3_nt: TGTGCCAGCTCACCACTTGGCCCGCAGGGAACAGCTAACTATGGCTACACCTTC; cdr3_aa: CASSPLGPQGTANYGYTF
clone_size: NA; j_call: TRBJ2-1; v_call: TRBV27; d_call: TRBD2; cdr3_nt: TGTGCCAGCTCGGGTCGGACTAGCGGGGCCGGGAATGAGCAGTTCTTC; cdr3_aa: CASSGRTSGAGNEQFF
clone_size: few; j_call: TRBJ1-4; v_call: TRBV18; d_call: NA; cdr3_nt: TGTGCCAGCTCACCGGATGCAGCGCCTGAAAAACTGTTTTTT; cdr3_aa: CASSPDAAPEKLFF
clone_size: NA; j_call: TRBJ1-5; v_call: TRBV6-5; d_call: TRBD1; cdr3_nt: TGTGCCAGCCACCCCCCGGGACAGTCTAATCAGCCCCAGCATTTT; cdr3_aa: CASHPPGQSNQPQHF
clone_size: NA; j_call: TRBJ1-5; v_call: TRBV28; d_call: NA; cdr3_nt: TGTGCCAGCAGTTTAGGGCAGCTAAACGTTCAGCCCCAGCATTTT; cdr3_aa: CASSLGQLNVQPQHF
clone_size: NA; j_call: TRBJ1-6; v_call: TRBV6-2/TRBV6-3; d_call: NA; cdr3_nt: TGTGCCAGCAGCCCTAACAGGGCTCCCTCCTATAATTCACCCCTCCACTTT; cdr3_aa: CASSPNRAPSYNSPLHF
clone_size: NA; j_call: TRBJ1-2; v_call: TRBV4-1; d_call: NA; cdr3_nt: TGCGCCAGCAGCCATCTCGGAAGGCGGATTAACTATGGCTACACCTTC; cdr3_aa: CASSHLGRRINYGYTF
clone_size: NA; j_call: TRBJ2-7; v_call: TRBV5-1; d_call: TRBD1; cdr3_nt: TGCGCCAGCAGCTTAGGGTCGGGACAGGCCCCCGGGGAGTACTTC; cdr3_aa: CASSLGSGQAPGEYF
clone_size: NA; j_call: TRBJ2-3; v_call: TRBV28; d_call: TRBD2; cdr3_nt: TGTGCCAGCAGTTCCCCCGCCCCGCCTTCTGGCGGGGGGGCCCCAGATACGCAGTATTTT; cdr3_aa: CASSSPAPPSGGGAPDTQYF